This T cell receptor beta chain is drawn from a study of cytomegalovirus exposure and HLA in healthy donors. V lost 3 bases to trimming and J lost 8 bases, with 10 bases between them. CDR3 length: 12 amino acids. The germline CDR1 and CDR2 sequences are KGHSH and LQKENI. PCR primers comprised 60 Vbeta and 13 Jbeta primers. Assay used: immunoSEQ multiplex PCR; TCRdb lists only in-frame clones, some missing. The data contain 150,000 to 200,000 clones, approximately 80% of them singletons. The chain links TRBV18 to TRBJ1-2; D not resolved. The sample consisted of PBMCs. The TCR originated in a man in his fifties in good health and CMV-seropositive. Written as DNA, the CDR3 is TGTGCCAGCTCACCCTTGACGGGAGGCTACACCTTC. Protein: CASSPLTGGYTF.